A selection of T cell receptor beta chains follows, all from one sample in a study of sequential checkpoint blockade in melanoma. The protocol was immunoSEQ multiplex PCR, while the TCRdb copy is restricted to in-frame clones and leaves out a portion. Of about 21,000 clones in the sample, 70% to 80% are singletons; the top ten hold 35% to 40%. This sample comprised CD8+ T cells sorted from blood (inferred from file names), obtained from a patient given nivolumab and ipilimumab in sequence. The receptors originated from a human donor with melanoma. CDR3s include the opening cysteine and the closing phenylalanine or tryptophan. Fields, in order: D gene, J gene, V gene, clone size, CDR3 protein, CDR3 DNA. The D gene is left open where the match is weak. Part of the rows lack a size; the others show once, few, many or a class for expanded clones.

d_call: -; j_call: TRBJ1-1; v_call: TRBV4-2; clone_size: -; cdr3_aa: CASSQTGGLNTEAFF; cdr3_nt: TGTGCCAGCAGCCAGACGGGGGGGCTAAACACTGAAGCTTTCTTT
d_call: TRBD1; j_call: TRBJ2-7; v_call: TRBV30; clone_size: -; cdr3_aa: CAWRGGTGARYEQYF; cdr3_nt: TGTGCCTGGAGAGGCGGGACAGGGGCGCGTTACGAGCAGTACTTC
d_call: -; j_call: TRBJ1-2; v_call: TRBV29-1; clone_size: -; cdr3_aa: CSVDSGYTF; cdr3_nt: TGCAGCGTTGATAGTGGCTACACCTTC
d_call: TRBD1; j_call: TRBJ2-7; v_call: TRBV15; clone_size: -; cdr3_aa: CATGLRQGIDEQYF; cdr3_nt: TGTGCCACCGGATTGCGACAGGGGATCGACGAGCAGTACTTC
d_call: -; j_call: TRBJ2-7; v_call: TRBV5-1; clone_size: -; cdr3_aa: CASTGDLRYEQYF; cdr3_nt: TGCGCCAGCACTGGAGACCTCCGCTACGAGCAGTACTTC
d_call: TRBD1; j_call: TRBJ1-2; v_call: TRBV29-1; clone_size: once; cdr3_aa: CSVLRTGAYGYTF; cdr3_nt: TGCAGCGTCCTGAGGACAGGGGCATATGGCTACACCTTC
d_call: -; j_call: TRBJ1-1; v_call: TRBV6-6; clone_size: -; cdr3_aa: CASSYSLNEAFF; cdr3_nt: TGTGCCAGCAGTTACTCCCTAAATGAAGCTTTCTTT
d_call: -; j_call: TRBJ2-7; v_call: TRBV9; clone_size: -; cdr3_aa: CASSEGAAYEQYF; cdr3_nt: TGTGCCAGCAGTGAGGGAGCAGCCTACGAGCAGTACTTC
d_call: -; j_call: TRBJ2-7; v_call: TRBV23-1; clone_size: -; cdr3_aa: CASSHPRVTYEQYF; cdr3_nt: TGCGCCAGCAGTCACCCCAGGGTAACCTACGAGCAGTACTTC
d_call: -; j_call: TRBJ1-5; v_call: TRBV28; clone_size: -; cdr3_aa: CASSFILREDNQPQHF; cdr3_nt: TGTGCCAGCAGTTTCATACTCAGGGAGGACAATCAGCCCCAGCATTTT
d_call: -; j_call: TRBJ1-2; v_call: TRBV7-9; clone_size: few; cdr3_aa: CASSLVSGRRGYTF; cdr3_nt: TGTGCCAGCAGCTTAGTGTCAGGGCGGAGAGGCTACACCTTC
d_call: -; j_call: TRBJ2-7; v_call: TRBV25-1; clone_size: once; cdr3_aa: CASSELGDAYEQYF; cdr3_nt: TGTGCCAGCAGTGAACTAGGCGATGCCTACGAGCAGTACTTC
d_call: -; j_call: TRBJ2-7; v_call: TRBV27; clone_size: medium-sized; cdr3_aa: CASSLRDTSYEQYF; cdr3_nt: TGTGCCAGCAGTCTCCGGGACACCTCCTACGAGCAGTACTTC
d_call: TRBD1; j_call: TRBJ1-2; v_call: TRBV28; clone_size: -; cdr3_aa: CASSSMTGPLNYGYTF; cdr3_nt: TGTGCCAGCAGTTCAATGACAGGGCCCTTAAACTATGGCTACACCTTC
d_call: -; j_call: TRBJ1-5; v_call: TRBV21-1; clone_size: -; cdr3_aa: CASKMGGSDSNQPQHF; cdr3_nt: TGTGCCAGCAAAATGGGGGGGAGCGATAGCAATCAGCCCCAGCATTTT
d_call: TRBD1; j_call: TRBJ2-7; v_call: TRBV7-8; clone_size: -; cdr3_aa: CASSDRDRDHEQYF; cdr3_nt: TGTGCCAGCAGCGACCGGGACAGGGACCACGAGCAGTACTTC
d_call: -; j_call: TRBJ2-7; v_call: TRBV5-7; clone_size: -; cdr3_aa: CASSFWQNYEQYF; cdr3_nt: TGTGCCAGCAGCTTTTGGCAAAACTACGAGCAGTACTTC
d_call: -; j_call: TRBJ2-7; v_call: TRBV7-9; clone_size: -; cdr3_aa: CASSWHPYEQYF; cdr3_nt: TGTGCCAGCAGCTGGCATCCCTACGAGCAGTACTTC
d_call: TRBD1; j_call: TRBJ1-4; v_call: TRBV7-6; clone_size: -; cdr3_aa: CASSQGTGSNEKLFF; cdr3_nt: TGTGCCAGCAGCCAAGGGACAGGGTCAAATGAAAAACTGTTTTTT
d_call: -; j_call: TRBJ1-1; v_call: TRBV6-5; clone_size: -; cdr3_aa: CASSHQKNTEAFF; cdr3_nt: TGTGCCAGCAGCCATCAGAAAAACACTGAAGCTTTCTTT
d_call: TRBD1; j_call: TRBJ2-7; v_call: TRBV19; clone_size: once; cdr3_aa: CASSTGTGVPYEQYF; cdr3_nt: TGTGCCAGTAGTACTGGGACAGGGGTACCCTACGAGCAGTACTTC
d_call: TRBD1; j_call: TRBJ1-3; v_call: TRBV7-8; clone_size: -; cdr3_aa: CASSLRTGSLTTTGNTIYF; cdr3_nt: TGTGCCAGCAGCTTACGGACAGGGAGTCTCACAACCACGGGAAACACCATATATTTT
d_call: -; j_call: TRBJ2-7; v_call: TRBV28; clone_size: few; cdr3_aa: CASGRIVGEQYF; cdr3_nt: TGTGCCAGTGGTAGAATCGTCGGCGAGCAGTACTTC
d_call: -; j_call: TRBJ2-7; v_call: TRBV28; clone_size: -; cdr3_aa: CASSRQLPSYEQYF; cdr3_nt: TGTGCCAGCAGTCGACAGTTACCCTCCTACGAGCAGTACTTC
d_call: TRBD1; j_call: TRBJ2-7; v_call: TRBV5-4; clone_size: -; cdr3_aa: CASSLVGTGPPYEQYF; cdr3_nt: TGTGCCAGCAGCTTGGTTGGGACAGGGCCCCCCTACGAGCAGTACTTC
d_call: -; j_call: TRBJ2-1; v_call: TRBV7-8; clone_size: -; cdr3_aa: CASSSLYNEQFF; cdr3_nt: TGTGCCAGCAGCTCCTTGTACAATGAGCAGTTCTTC
d_call: -; j_call: TRBJ2-7; v_call: TRBV7-9; clone_size: -; cdr3_aa: CASSHPGAAGNYEQYF; cdr3_nt: TGTGCCAGCAGCCACCCAGGTGCTGCAGGCAACTACGAGCAGTACTTC
d_call: -; j_call: TRBJ1-2; v_call: TRBV30; clone_size: -; cdr3_aa: CAWSVWGDLNGYTF; cdr3_nt: TGTGCCTGGAGTGTTTGGGGGGACCTTAATGGCTACACCTTC
d_call: TRBD1; j_call: TRBJ1-1; v_call: TRBV6-5; clone_size: -; cdr3_aa: CAVSRQGGTEAFF; cdr3_nt: TGTGCCGTCTCACGACAGGGGGGAACTGAAGCTTTCTTT
d_call: -; j_call: TRBJ1-5; v_call: TRBV7-9; clone_size: -; cdr3_aa: CASSSPGYRENQPQHF; cdr3_nt: TGTGCCAGCAGCTCGCCCGGCTACAGGGAAAATCAGCCCCAGCATTTT
d_call: -; j_call: TRBJ1-1; v_call: TRBV7-6; clone_size: once; cdr3_aa: CASSLGAIGRAFF; cdr3_nt: TGTGCCAGCAGCTTGGGAGCCATCGGGAGGGCTTTCTTT
d_call: -; j_call: TRBJ1-6; v_call: TRBV7-8; clone_size: few; cdr3_aa: CASSRDGTWNSPLHF; cdr3_nt: TGTGCCAGCAGCCGAGACGGGACATGGAATTCACCCCTCCACTTT
d_call: TRBD1; j_call: TRBJ1-5; v_call: TRBV19; clone_size: -; cdr3_aa: CASSLDRDSNQPQHF; cdr3_nt: TGTGCCAGTAGCCTCGACAGGGATAGCAATCAGCCCCAGCATTTT
d_call: -; j_call: TRBJ1-5; v_call: TRBV30; clone_size: -; cdr3_aa: CAWSAGDSNQPQHF; cdr3_nt: TGTGCCTGGAGTGCTGGAGATAGCAATCAGCCCCAGCATTTT
d_call: -; j_call: TRBJ2-7; v_call: TRBV7-9; clone_size: -; cdr3_aa: CASSAGTLGPYEQYF; cdr3_nt: TGTGCCAGCAGCGCCGGGACACTCGGTCCCTACGAGCAGTACTTC
d_call: TRBD1; j_call: TRBJ1-5; v_call: TRBV7-9; clone_size: medium-sized; cdr3_aa: CASSAGTGGNQPQHF; cdr3_nt: TGTGCCAGCAGCGCAGGGACAGGGGGGAATCAGCCCCAGCATTTT
d_call: -; j_call: TRBJ2-7; v_call: TRBV7-9; clone_size: -; cdr3_aa: CASSFSSGRATYEQYF; cdr3_nt: TGTGCCAGCAGCTTCTCGTCAGGCAGGGCTACCTACGAGCAGTACTTC
d_call: -; j_call: TRBJ2-7; v_call: TRBV6-1; clone_size: -; cdr3_aa: CASSETGIYEQYF; cdr3_nt: TGTGCCAGCAGTGAGACAGGTATCTACGAGCAGTACTTC
d_call: -; j_call: TRBJ1-2; v_call: TRBV11-1; clone_size: once; cdr3_aa: CASSLDSVGTPNYGYTF; cdr3_nt: TGTGCCAGCAGCTTAGATTCGGTGGGGACACCTAACTATGGCTACACCTTC
d_call: -; j_call: TRBJ2-7; v_call: TRBV14; clone_size: -; cdr3_aa: CASSHSWSSYEQYF; cdr3_nt: TGTGCCAGCAGCCACAGCTGGAGCTCCTACGAGCAGTACTTC
d_call: -; j_call: TRBJ1-3; v_call: TRBV19; clone_size: -; cdr3_aa: CASSIPGHRSGNTIYF; cdr3_nt: TGTGCCAGTAGTATCCCCGGACACCGCTCTGGAAACACCATATATTTT
d_call: TRBD2; j_call: TRBJ2-1; v_call: TRBV19; clone_size: -; cdr3_aa: CASSIRGIAGDEQFF; cdr3_nt: TGTGCCAGTAGTATAAGAGGGATAGCGGGAGATGAGCAGTTCTTC
d_call: -; j_call: TRBJ1-2; v_call: TRBV6-4; clone_size: -; cdr3_aa: CASSGLDRTGGYTF; cdr3_nt: TGTGCCAGCAGTGGACTGGACCGCACGGGAGGCTACACCTTC
d_call: TRBD1; j_call: TRBJ2-7; v_call: TRBV25-1; clone_size: -; cdr3_aa: CATGTGYEQYF; cdr3_nt: TGTGCCACCGGGACAGGCTACGAGCAGTACTTC
d_call: TRBD1; j_call: TRBJ2-7; v_call: TRBV7-9; clone_size: once; cdr3_aa: CASSSRQGAGPHEQYF; cdr3_nt: TGTGCCAGCAGCTCAAGACAGGGGGCAGGTCCCCACGAGCAGTACTTC
d_call: -; j_call: TRBJ2-7; v_call: TRBV6-5; clone_size: -; cdr3_aa: CASSYSSSSYEQYF; cdr3_nt: TGTGCCAGCAGTTACTCCAGTTCATCCTACGAGCAGTACTTC
d_call: -; j_call: TRBJ2-5; v_call: TRBV10-1; clone_size: -; cdr3_aa: CASSESEWADQETQYF; cdr3_nt: TGCGCCAGCAGTGAGTCCGAGTGGGCAGATCAAGAGACCCAGTACTTC
d_call: TRBD2; j_call: TRBJ2-7; v_call: TRBV19; clone_size: -; cdr3_aa: CASSRDMTSGSSYEQYF; cdr3_nt: TGTGCCAGTAGCCGCGATATGACTAGCGGGAGCTCCTACGAGCAGTACTTC
d_call: TRBD1; j_call: TRBJ1-1; v_call: TRBV6-5; clone_size: -; cdr3_aa: CATQGAKDEAFF; cdr3_nt: TGTGCCACACAGGGGGCTAAAGATGAAGCTTTCTTT